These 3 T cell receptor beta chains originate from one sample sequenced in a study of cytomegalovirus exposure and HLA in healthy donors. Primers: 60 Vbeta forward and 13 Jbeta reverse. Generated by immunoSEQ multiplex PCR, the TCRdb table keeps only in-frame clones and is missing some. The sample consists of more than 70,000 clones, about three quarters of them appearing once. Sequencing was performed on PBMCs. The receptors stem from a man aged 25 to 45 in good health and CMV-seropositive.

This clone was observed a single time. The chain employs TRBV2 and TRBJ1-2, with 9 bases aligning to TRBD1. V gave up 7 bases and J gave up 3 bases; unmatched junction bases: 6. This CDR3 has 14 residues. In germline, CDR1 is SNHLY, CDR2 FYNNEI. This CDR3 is CASMGTGGHYGYTF. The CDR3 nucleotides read TGTGCCAGCATGGGTACAGGGGGCCACTATGGCTACACCTTC.

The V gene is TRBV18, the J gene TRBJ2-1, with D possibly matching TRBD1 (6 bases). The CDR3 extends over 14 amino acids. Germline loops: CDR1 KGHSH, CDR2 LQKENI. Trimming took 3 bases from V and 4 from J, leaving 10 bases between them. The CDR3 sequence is CASSPEGQYNEQFF. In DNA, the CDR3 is TGTGCCAGCTCACCTGAGGGACAATACAATGAGCAGTTCTTC.

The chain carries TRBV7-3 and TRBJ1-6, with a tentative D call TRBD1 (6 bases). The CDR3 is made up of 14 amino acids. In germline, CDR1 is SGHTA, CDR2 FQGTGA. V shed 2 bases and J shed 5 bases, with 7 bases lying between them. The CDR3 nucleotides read TGTGCCAGCAGCTTACAGGGGAATAATTCACCCCTCCACTTT. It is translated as CASSLQGNNSPLHF. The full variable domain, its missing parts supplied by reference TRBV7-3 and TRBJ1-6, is GAGVSQTPSNKVTEKGKYVELRCDPISGHTALYWYRQSLGQGPEFLIYFQGTGAADDSGLPNDRFFAVRPEGSVSTLKIQRTERGDSAVYLCASSLQGNNSPLHFGNGTRLTVT.